Sequencing of this T cell receptor beta chain was carried out in a study of beta chain features in type 1 diabetes. Findings of the study overall: VDJ junctions in type 1 diabetes patients carried more deletions and fewer insertions.

Germline CDR1 is GTSNPN and CDR2 is SVGIG (reference sequence). The CDR3 covers 13 residues. Trimming took off 1 base at V and 2 bases at J, with 8 bases between the two ends. This clone showed up many times. Its antigen remains unidentified. Expressed TCRB transcripts were sequenced because the entire RNA isolate underwent reverse transcription. Libraries were prepared by immunoSEQ multiplex PCR; TCRdb keeps only in-frame clonotypes and omits some of them. The repertoire holds about 140,000 clones, with about 7.1% as singletons. The receptor comes from a woman aged 25 to 45 in good health. The chain is built from TRBV30 and TRBJ2-5; TRBD1 is a possible D gene (6 bases). Sequenced: central memory CD4+ T cells from blood. CDR3 region: CAWSEGHQETQYF. In DNA form, the CDR3 reads TGTGCCTGGAGTGAGGGACATCAAGAGACCCAGTACTTC.